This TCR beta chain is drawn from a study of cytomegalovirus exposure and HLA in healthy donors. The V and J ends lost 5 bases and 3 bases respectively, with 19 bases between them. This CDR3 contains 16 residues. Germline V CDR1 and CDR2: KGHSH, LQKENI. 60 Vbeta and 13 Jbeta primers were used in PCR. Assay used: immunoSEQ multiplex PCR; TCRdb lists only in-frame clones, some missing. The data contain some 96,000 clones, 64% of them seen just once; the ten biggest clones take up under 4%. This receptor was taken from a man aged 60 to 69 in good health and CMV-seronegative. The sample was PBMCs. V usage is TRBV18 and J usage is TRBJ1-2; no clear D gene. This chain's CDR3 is CASSINLELAYYGYTF. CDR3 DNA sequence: TGTGCCAGCTCAATAAATTTGGAGTTGGCCTACTATGGCTACACCTTC.